These 23 T cell receptor beta chains came from one sample sequenced in a study of blood T cell repertoires in COVID-19. Generated by immunoSEQ multiplex PCR, the TCRdb table keeps only in-frame clones and is missing some. The sample includes around 120,000 clones, 80% seen only once; the top ten take roughly 1.8%. The source material was peripheral blood. These receptor sequences come from a man between 65 and 80 years old with acute or convalescent COVID-19.

This chain joins TRBV7-9 and TRBJ2-5, with 10 positions matching TRBD2. The CDR3 has 17 amino acids. J was trimmed by 1 base and V by 1 base; bases with no gene match: 6. Per the germline V gene, CDR1 is SEHNR and CDR2 is FQNEAQ (reference sequence). The CDR3 protein is CASSLGVSGGIQETQYF. The DNA of the CDR3 is TGTGCCAGCAGCTTAGGGGTTAGCGGGGGGATCCAAGAGACCCAGTACTTC.

V gene TRBV19 combines with J gene TRBJ1-5, with 8 bases fitting TRBD1. Germline CDR1 LNHDA, CDR2 SQIVND (reference sequence). The CDR3 is 14 residues long. Trimming removed 6 bases from V and 7 bases from J; junction bases left unmatched: 8. The CDR3 spells CASSPDRVWQPQHF. The CDR3 DNA reads TGTGCCAGTAGCCCGGACAGGGTCTGGCAGCCCCAGCATTTT.

The sample holds a few counts of this clone. The J gene is TRBJ1-2, the V gene TRBV29-1; D is unresolved. Deletions cut 6 bases from V and 0 bases from J, with 11 bases between. Germline V gene lookup returns CDR1 SQVTM and CDR2 ANQGSEA. The CDR3 spans 13 residues. CDR3 nucleotides: TGCAGCGTCCTCTCTGTCGCTAACTATGGCTACACCTTC. Protein product: CSVLSVANYGYTF. Full variable domain (missing parts from reference TRBV29-1 and TRBJ1-2): SAVISQKPSRDICQRGTSLTIQCQVDSQVTMMFWYRQQPGQSLTLIATANQGSEATYESGFVIDKFPISRPNLTFSTLTVSNMSPEDSSIYLCSVLSVANYGYTFGSGTRLTVV.

V gene TRBV19 combines with J gene TRBJ2-7, with D perhaps TRBD1 (6 bases). CDR3 length: 15 amino acids. With 4 bases removed from V and 7 bases from J, the gap between germline ends came to 20 bases. Germline values: CDR1 LNHDA, CDR2 SQIVND (reference sequence). CDR3 in DNA: TGTGCCAGTAGTACTCGACAGGCTCTCTCTGGAGAGCAGTACTTC. Translated, it gives CASSTRQALSGEQYF.

The rearrangement joins TRBV24-1 to TRBJ1-2; D might be TRBD1 (5 bases). The V end lost 1 base, the J end lost 8 bases, and 7 bases lay between the germline ends. Per the germline V gene, CDR1 is KGHDR and CDR2 is SFDVKD. The CDR3 has 12 amino acids. The CDR3 region has the DNA TGTGCCACCAGTGATTTCAACAGGGGCTACACCTTC. Translating gives CATSDFNRGYTF.

This clone is a singleton in its sample. The chain joins TRBV2 to TRBJ1-5, with D perhaps TRBD1 (6 bases). V was trimmed by 8 bases and J by 6 bases, leaving 14 bases between them. The V gene's germline CDR1 is SNHLY and CDR2 FYNNEI. The CDR3 loop spans 13 amino acids. The CDR3: CASGPQGGQPQHF. The CDR3 DNA follows: TGTGCCAGCGGTCCACAGGGCGGTCAGCCCCAGCATTTT.

The chain joins TRBV2 to TRBJ2-1; D is unresolved. V shed 0 bases and J shed 10 bases, with 13 bases lying between them. The CDR3 has 14 amino acids. Looked up from germline, CDR1 is SNHLY and CDR2 is FYNNEI. This chain's CDR3 is CASSEASSKTEQFF. CDR3 nucleotide sequence: TGTGCCAGCAGTGAAGCCTCCTCGAAGACAGAGCAGTTCTTC.

This sequence joins TRBV18 and TRBJ2-3; 9 bases are a match to TRBD2. The CDR3 runs 16 residues. Trimming removed 5 bases from V and 7 bases from J; junction bases left unmatched: 13. The germline gives CDR1 KGHSH, CDR2 LQKENI. This CDR3 reads CASSSSGDTPKNTQYF. Written as DNA, the CDR3 is TGTGCCAGCTCATCTAGCGGGGATACCCCCAAAAATACGCAGTATTTT.

This clone appeared a single time. This rearrangement joins TRBV27 to TRBJ2-2, with TRBD2 matching over 13 bases. The trim removed 10 bases at V and 7 bases at J, leaving 9 bases unmatched. Germline CDR1 and CDR2: MNHEY and SMNVEV (reference sequence). The CDR3 is 15 residues long. For the CDR3, the DNA is TGTGCCACCGCACTAGCGGGGGGGCGGGACGGGGAGCTGTTTTTT. This encodes CATALAGGRDGELFF.

This clone occurred once. V gene TRBV30 combines with J gene TRBJ2-5, with D possibly TRBD2 on 5 matching bases. Trimming pared 2 bases from V and 5 bases from J, leaving 18 bases between. The CDR3 consists of 15 residues. CDR1 and CDR2 (germline): GTSNPN, SVGIG (reference sequence). The CDR3 sequence: CAWSPLGRVGETQYF. DNA for the CDR3: TGTGCCTGGAGTCCTCTCGGGCGGGTCGGGGAGACCCAGTACTTC.

The chain links TRBV19 to TRBJ2-2; 8 bases agree with TRBD2. There are 14 residues in the CDR3. V gave up 7 bases and J gave up 6 bases; unmatched junction bases: 7. CDR1 is LNHDA and CDR2 is SQIVND in the germline V gene (reference sequence). The CDR3 bases are TGTGCCAGTATCGGGCGGGGGGTTTCCGGGGAGCTGTTTTTT. Its protein is CASIGRGVSGELFF.

V and J are TRBV18 and TRBJ2-3, with D perhaps matching TRBD1 (9 bases). The length of the CDR3 is 17 residues. Germline CDR1 is KGHSH and CDR2 is LQKENI. The ends were cut back, 6 bases at V and 5 bases at J, with 24 bases in the middle. CDR3 nucleotide sequence: TGTGCCAGCTCCCAAGGCGGGGGGACAGGGCTCGGAGATACGCAGTATTTT. It is translated as CASSQGGGTGLGDTQYF.

J is TRBJ1-1 and V is TRBV6-5; 8 bases align to TRBD1. Germline V gives CDR1 MNHEY, CDR2 SVGAGI. The CDR3 runs 14 residues. V gave up 7 bases and J gave up 1 base; unmatched junction bases: 5. The CDR3 nucleotides read TGTGCCAGCACCTGGACAGGGCCGAACACTGAAGCTTTCTTT. It encodes CASTWTGPNTEAFF.

The chain recombines TRBV18 with TRBJ2-5; D remains ambiguous. Germline assignment: CDR1 KGHSH and CDR2 LQKENI. This CDR3 comprises 13 residues. Trimming shortened V by 5 bases and J by 4 bases, and 11 bases separated the two germline ends. The CDR3 DNA reads as TGTGCCAGCTCATACTCCGTTGGAGAGACCCAGTACTTC. Residues: CASSYSVGETQYF. The full variable domain, in which reference TRBV18 and TRBJ2-5 provide the parts outside the CDR3, is NAGVMQNPRHLVRRRGQEARLRCSPMKGHSHVYWYRQLPEEGLKFMVYLQKENIIDESGMPKERFSAEFPKEGPSILRIQQVVRGDSAAYFCASSYSVGETQYFGPGTRLLVL.

A few counts support this clone. The CDR3 region has the DNA TGTGCCAGCAGTTACGCAGGGGGCGTCTATGGCTACACCTTC. Its protein is CASSYAGGVYGYTF. The J gene is TRBJ1-2, the V gene TRBV6-5; TRBD1 matches 8 bases. From germline, CDR1 is MNHEY and CDR2 SVGAGI. J gave up 4 bases and V 2 bases, and 3 bases lay outside the gene matches. The CDR3 totals 14 residues.

The gene calls are TRBV6-5 and TRBJ1-1, with D perhaps TRBD1 (6 bases). The V end was cut by 6 bases, the J end by 3 bases, with 11 bases between. Germline CDR1 is MNHEY and CDR2 is SVGAGI. The CDR3 length is 13 residues. The CDR3 sequence is CASSRQVYTEAFF. Here the CDR3 DNA reads TGTGCCAGCAGCAGACAGGTTTACACTGAAGCTTTCTTT.

This clone came up a few times. The chain joins TRBV7-3 to TRBJ2-2, with 8 bases lining up with TRBD2. Germline CDR1 and CDR2: SGHTA and FQGTGA. V was clipped by 5 bases and J by 1 base; unmatched bases: 3. CDR3 length equals 15 residues. CDR3 bases: TGTGCCAGCAGCACCAGCGGGGGGAACACCGGGGAGCTGTTTTTT. Translation gives CASSTSGGNTGELFF.

V gene TRBV7-9 combines with J gene TRBJ2-3; D is unresolved. Germline V gives CDR1 SEHNR, CDR2 FQNEAQ (reference sequence). The V end was cut by 5 bases, the J end by 0 bases, with 6 bases between. The CDR3 totals 13 residues. The CDR3 nucleotides read TGTGCCAGCAGCCCAACTAGCACAGATACGCAGTATTTT. Translated, it gives CASSPTSTDTQYF.

The rearrangement links TRBV28 to TRBJ2-7; D call uncertain. V lost 2 bases, J lost 1 base, and 12 bases lay in between. Germline-derived CDR1 and CDR2 are MDHEN and SYDVKM. This CDR3 spans 15 amino acids. The DNA for the CDR3 is TGTGCCAGCAGTTTAGAATCCTCGGGTTCCTACGAGCAGTACTTC. This encodes CASSLESSGSYEQYF.

The chain is built from TRBV7-3 and TRBJ1-1; TRBD1 might be the D (5 bases). Germline CDR1 reads SGHTA; CDR2 reads FQGTGA. The CDR3 has 14 residues. Trimming shortened V by 4 bases and J by 0 bases, and 9 bases separated the two germline ends. The CDR3 DNA reads TGTGCCAGCAGCTCCGGGGGTGTGAACACTGAAGCTTTCTTT. Translation gives CASSSGGVNTEAFF.

The chain uses TRBV3-1 (or the pseudogene TRBV3-2) and TRBJ2-7; D ambiguous. The V gene lost 1 base and the J gene lost 7 bases, with 8 bases spanning the gap. Germline lookup yields CDR1 LGHDT and CDR2 YNNKEL (reference sequence). The CDR3 spans 12 residues. Here the CDR3 DNA reads TGTGCCAGCAGCCAAGCCTCTTTGGAGCAGTACTTC. Encoded protein: CASSQASLEQYF.

This clone appeared a few times. CDR3: CASSQDLDSQRTEAFF. CDR3 nucleotides: TGTGCCAGCAGCCAAGATCTGGATTCCCAGAGGACTGAAGCTTTCTTT. The V gene is TRBV14, the J gene TRBJ1-1; no clear D gene. Trimming removed 0 bases from V and 5 bases from J, with 16 bases in between. The CDR3 is 16 amino acids. Germline CDR1 is SGHDN and CDR2 is FVKESK.

The rearrangement joins TRBV10-3 to TRBJ2-7; 9 nucleotides agree with TRBD2. CDR1 is ENHRY, CDR2 SYGVKD, per germline. CDR3 length: 14 amino acids. The J segment lost 1 base and the V segment lost 7 bases, leaving 5 bases of the junction unmatched. The CDR3 region is CAITSGLASYEQYF. The CDR3 DNA sequence: TGTGCCATCACTTCGGGACTAGCATCCTACGAGCAGTACTTC.